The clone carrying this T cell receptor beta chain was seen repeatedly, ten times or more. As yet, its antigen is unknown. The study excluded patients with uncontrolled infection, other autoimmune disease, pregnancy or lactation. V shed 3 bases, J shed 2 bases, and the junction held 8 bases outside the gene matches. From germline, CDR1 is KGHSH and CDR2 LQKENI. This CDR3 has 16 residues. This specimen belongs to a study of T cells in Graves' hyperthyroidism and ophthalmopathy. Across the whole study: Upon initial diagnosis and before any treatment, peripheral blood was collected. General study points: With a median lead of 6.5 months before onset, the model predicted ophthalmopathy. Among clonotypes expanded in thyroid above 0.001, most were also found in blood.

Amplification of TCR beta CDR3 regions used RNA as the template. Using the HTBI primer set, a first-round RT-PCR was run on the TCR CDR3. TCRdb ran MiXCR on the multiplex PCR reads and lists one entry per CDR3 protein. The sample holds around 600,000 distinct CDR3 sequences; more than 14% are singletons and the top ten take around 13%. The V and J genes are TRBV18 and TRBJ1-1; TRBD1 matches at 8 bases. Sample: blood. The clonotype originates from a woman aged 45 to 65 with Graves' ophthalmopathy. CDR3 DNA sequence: TGTGCCAGCTCACCGAGGCAGGGGGCCACAAACACTGAAGCTTTCTTT. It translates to CASSPRQGATNTEAFF.